The 21 T cell receptor beta chains listed next were all sequenced from one sample in a study of T cells after yellow fever vaccination. In TCRdb, the 5' RACE reads were re-called with MiXCR into one record per CDR3 protein. Of hundreds of thousands of distinct CDR3 sequences in the sample, approximately 13% were seen once. Here the sequenced sample was PBMCs, taken on the day of the yellow fever booster vaccination. These receptor sequences come from a man aged 30 to 39 who received the YFV17D yellow fever vaccine.

This clonotype was seen more than once but under ten times. The chain links TRBV24-1 to TRBJ2-2; 12 nucleotides agree with TRBD2. The CDR3 length is 14 residues. Per the germline V gene, CDR1 is KGHDR and CDR2 is SFDVKD. V gave up 5 bases and J gave up 6 bases; unmatched junction bases: 0. The CDR3 DNA reads TGTGCCACCAGTGCTAGCGGGAGGGCCGGGGAGCTGTTTTTT. Its translation is CATSASGRAGELFF.

This clonotype showed up just a few times. This sequence joins TRBV5-6 and TRBJ1-2, with D tentatively TRBD1 (5 bases). With 2 bases removed from V and 4 bases from J, the gap between germline ends came to 15 bases. Germline V CDR1 and CDR2: SGHDT, YYEEEE. The CDR3 loop spans 15 amino acids. The CDR3 spells CASSFVPGGSYGYTF. The CDR3 nucleotides are TGTGCCAGCAGCTTCGTCCCTGGGGGGAGCTATGGCTACACCTTC.

This clonotype has at least ten counts. The gene calls are TRBV7-6 and TRBJ2-7; tentative D call: TRBD2 (6 bases). Germline CDR1 SGHVS, CDR2 FNYEAQ. Between the trimmed V and J ends, which lost 1 base and 5 bases, there was a span of 9 bases. This CDR3 spans 13 amino acids. This chain's CDR3 is CASSLEGGHEQYF. In DNA form, the CDR3 reads TGTGCCAGCAGCTTAGAAGGAGGGCACGAGCAGTACTTC.

The chain joins TRBV20-1 to TRBJ2-7, with D tentatively TRBD2 (6 bases). Trimming pared 5 bases from V and 4 bases from J, leaving 21 bases between. Germline CDR1 and CDR2: DFQATT and SNEGSKA (reference sequence). CDR3 length equals 15 residues. In DNA, the CDR3 is TGCAGTGCTGGAGGCGGGGCTAGCGCTAGATACGAGCAGTACTTC. Residues: CSAGGGASARYEQYF.

This clonotype turned up a few times. The chain links TRBV5-1 to TRBJ1-5; D is possibly TRBD1 (6 bases). Per the germline V gene, CDR1 is SGHRS and CDR2 is YFSETQ. Trimming pared 3 bases from V and 4 bases from J, leaving 14 bases between. The CDR3 covers 15 residues. Written as DNA, the CDR3 is TGCGCCAGCAGCTCCACCGGGGGCCCTAATCAGCCCCAGCATTTT. Translated: CASSSTGGPNQPQHF.

This clonotype has ten or more counts. This chain uses TRBV7-2 with TRBJ2-1, with TRBD2 identical over 11 bases. The CDR3 sequence is 17 residues long. CDR1 is SGHTA and CDR2 is FQGNSA in the germline V gene. The J segment lost 3 bases and the V segment lost 7 bases, leaving 11 bases of the junction unmatched. The CDR3 region has the DNA TGTGCCAGCAATATCCATAGCGGGAGGGCGATCTACAATGAGCAGTTCTTC. It yields the protein CASNIHSGRAIYNEQFF. The entire variable domain, with the rest obtained from reference TRBV7-2 and TRBJ2-1, is as follows: GAGVSQSPSNKVTEKGKDVELRCDPISGHTALYWYRQSLGQGLEFLIYFQGNSAPDKSGLPSDRFSAERTGGSVSTLTIQRTQQEDSAVYLCASNIHSGRAIYNEQFFGPGTRLTVL.

The chain couples TRBV7-9 to TRBJ2-3; TRBD2 matches 7 bases. Germline CDR1 is SEHNR and CDR2 is FQNEAQ (reference sequence). This CDR3 has 14 amino acids. V shed 5 bases and J 7 bases; nucleotides not matched to a gene: 9. The CDR3 sequence is CASSATSEWNTQYF. In nucleotides, the CDR3 is TGTGCCAGCAGCGCAACTAGCGAGTGGAATACGCAGTATTTT.

The CDR3 here is CSVSQGRNSPLHF. CDR3 DNA sequence: TGCAGCGTTTCCCAGGGACGTAATTCACCCCTCCACTTT. The chain couples TRBV29-1 to TRBJ1-6; D might be TRBD1 (5 bases). Germline V gene sequence: CDR1 SQVTM, CDR2 ANQGSEA. V was clipped by 5 bases and J by 6 bases, with 11 bases between them. The CDR3 contains 13 residues.

This clonotype was counted between two and nine times. The CDR3 DNA follows: TGCAGTGCCCCCAGCCAAGCTTCCTACAATGAGCAGTTCTTC. This codes for CSAPSQASYNEQFF. The V and J genes are TRBV20-1 and TRBJ2-1; D ambiguous. The CDR3 extends over 14 amino acids. With 6 bases removed from V and 1 base from J, the gap between germline ends came to 13 bases. Germline V lookup: CDR1 DFQATT, CDR2 SNEGSKA (reference sequence).

Here the CDR3 DNA reads TGCGCCAGCAGCCTGACAGGGGTATCAGGCGAGCAGTACTTC. It yields the protein CASSLTGVSGEQYF. V is TRBV5-1 and J is TRBJ2-7; 8 nucleotides match TRBD1. CDR3 size: 14 residues. V gave up 4 bases and J gave up 6 bases; unmatched junction bases: 9. The germline CDR1 and CDR2 sequences are SGHRS and YFSETQ.

The sample holds a few counts of this clonotype. The V gene is TRBV20-1, the J gene TRBJ2-2; TRBD1 agrees at 7 bases. CDR1 and CDR2 (germline): DFQATT, SNEGSKA (reference sequence). This CDR3 region has 14 residues. The V gene end was trimmed by 6 bases and the J gene end by 2 bases; junction bases not matched to a gene: 6. The CDR3 protein is CSAPTGSNTGELFF. The CDR3 nucleotides are TGCAGTGCCCCGACAGGGAGCAACACCGGGGAGCTGTTTTTT.

The rearrangement joins TRBV5-1 to TRBJ2-6; no clear D gene. Germline V CDR1 and CDR2: SGHRS, YFSETQ. Deletions cut 5 bases from V and 3 bases from J, with 9 bases between. The CDR3 is 14 amino acids. The CDR3 region is CASRSIGGANVLTF. The CDR3 bases are TGCGCCAGCAGGTCAATTGGTGGGGCCAACGTCCTGACTTTC.

The chain has TRBV14 and TRBJ2-1; TRBD2 aligns across 10 bases. J gave up 0 bases and V 3 bases, and 11 bases lay outside the gene matches. Germline V gene data show CDR1 as SGHDN and CDR2 as FVKESK. The CDR3 runs 19 residues. CDR3 sequence reads: CASSHPGLAEGSSYNEQFF. The CDR3, as DNA: TGTGCCAGCAGCCACCCAGGACTAGCGGAGGGGAGCTCCTACAATGAGCAGTTCTTC.

This clonotype appeared many times. The chain recombines TRBV15 with TRBJ2-3; D is undetermined. The CDR3 loop spans 13 amino acids. Looked up from germline, CDR1 is LNHNV and CDR2 is YYDKDF (reference sequence). Deletions cut 6 bases from V and 8 bases from J, with 15 bases between. DNA for the CDR3: TGTGCCACCAGTGGTGGCGGCATAGGTACGCAGTATTTT. Translation: CATSGGGIGTQYF.

The chain is built from TRBV7-2 and TRBJ1-6; TRBD1 aligns across 11 bases. The CDR3 is 14 amino acids. Germline CDR1 reads SGHTA; CDR2 reads FQGNSA. V shed 6 bases and J 7 bases; nucleotides not matched to a gene: 2. CDR3 in amino acids: CASRGTGGNSPLHF. CDR3 bases: TGTGCCAGCAGAGGGACAGGGGGGAATTCACCCCTCCACTTT. The variable domain in full, with the rest retrieved from reference TRBV7-2 and TRBJ1-6, is GAGVSQSPSNKVTEKGKDVELRCDPISGHTALYWYRQSLGQGLEFLIYFQGNSAPDKSGLPSDRFSAERTGGSVSTLTIQRTQQEDSAVYLCASRGTGGNSPLHFGNGTRLTVT.

The chain uses TRBV6-2 or TRBV6-3 and TRBJ2-1, with 9 bases that match TRBD2. Trimming at V came to 8 bases and at J to 6 bases, leaving 2 bases not matched to a gene. This CDR3 has 12 amino acids. Germline V gene lookup returns CDR1 MNHEY and CDR2 SVGEGT. The CDR3 DNA reads TGTGCCAGCGGGACTAGCTTCAATGAGCAGTTCTTC. It specifies CASGTSFNEQFF.

This clonotype was found a few times. The chain employs TRBV2 and TRBJ2-3; TRBD1 aligns across 7 bases. CDR3 length: 13 residues. Trimming took 10 bases from V and 1 from J; bases not matched to a gene: 5. Germline CDR1 and CDR2: SNHLY and FYNNEI. The CDR3 is CATRTGGTDTQYF. CDR3 nucleotides: TGTGCCACCCGAACAGGGGGCACAGATACGCAGTATTTT.

The rearrangement uses TRBV18 and TRBJ2-3, with D possibly being TRBD2 (6 bases). The germline V gene has CDR1 KGHSH and CDR2 LQKENI. The CDR3 is 15 amino acids. Trimming removed 3 bases from V and 2 bases from J, with 12 bases in between. DNA for the CDR3: TGTGCCAGCTCACCTATTATAGCGGCCACAGATACGCAGTATTTT. Its protein is CASSPIIAATDTQYF.

To note about this clonotype: It is likely a read error, because the conserved phenylalanine at the end of the CDR3 is missing. It is unclear where the CDR3 begins or ends on the DNA, so no DNA is shown, and the CDR3 is as TCRdb lists it. The V and J genes are TRBV27 and TRBJ1-4. The CDR3 is 8 residues long, ends included. Germline V gene lookup returns CDR1 MNHEY and CDR2 SMNVEV (reference sequence). The CDR3: CASSLLEG.

The chain employs TRBV28 and TRBJ1-1; D gene uncertain. V was clipped by 6 bases and J by 2 bases, with 10 bases between them. Germline V gene data show CDR1 as MDHEN and CDR2 as SYDVKM. The CDR3 loop spans 13 amino acids. As DNA, the CDR3 is TGTGCCAGCAGCTTTGACATCAACACTGAAGCTTTCTTT. The encoded protein is CASSFDINTEAFF.

The chain recombines TRBV28 with TRBJ2-2; D is ambiguous. This CDR3 has 14 amino acids. Trimming left V 3 bases short and J 4 bases short, with 9 bases between. Per germline, CDR1 MDHEN and CDR2 SYDVKM. CDR3 DNA sequence: TGTGCCAGCAGTTTCAGACATCTCACCGGGGAGCTGTTTTTT. Translating gives CASSFRHLTGELFF.